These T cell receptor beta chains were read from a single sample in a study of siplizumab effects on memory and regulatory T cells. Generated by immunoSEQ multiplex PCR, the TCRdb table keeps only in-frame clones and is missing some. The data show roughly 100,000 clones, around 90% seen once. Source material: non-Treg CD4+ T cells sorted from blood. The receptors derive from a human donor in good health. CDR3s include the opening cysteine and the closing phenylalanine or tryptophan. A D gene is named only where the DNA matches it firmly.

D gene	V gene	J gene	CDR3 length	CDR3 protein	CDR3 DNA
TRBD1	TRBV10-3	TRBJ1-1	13	CAISDREITEAFF	TGTGCCATCAGCGACAGGGAGATAACTGAAGCTTTCTTT
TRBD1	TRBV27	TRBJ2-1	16	CASSNGYRGANNEQFF	TGTGCCAGCAGTAACGGGTACAGGGGGGCCAACAATGAGCAGTTCTTC
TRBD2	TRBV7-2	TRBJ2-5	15	CASSPTSGTEETQYF	TGTGCCAGCAGCCCAACTAGCGGGACTGAAGAGACCCAGTACTTC
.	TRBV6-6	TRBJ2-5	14	CASRPDLGGETQYF	TGTGCCAGCAGACCGGACTTGGGTGGAGAGACCCAGTACTTC
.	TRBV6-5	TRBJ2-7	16	CASSYSEPGLFYEQYF	TGTGCCAGCAGTTACTCGGAACCGGGATTGTTCTACGAGCAGTACTTC
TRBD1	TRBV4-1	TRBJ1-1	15	CASSQPDREHTEAFF	TGCGCCAGCAGCCAACCCGACAGGGAGCACACTGAAGCTTTCTTT
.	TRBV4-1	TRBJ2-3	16	CASSLRDPSWTDTQYF	TGCGCCAGCAGCCTCCGGGACCCGAGTTGGACAGATACGCAGTATTTT
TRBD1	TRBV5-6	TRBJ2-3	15	CASSKGGQGTDTQYF	TGTGCCAGCAGCAAAGGGGGACAGGGCACAGATACGCAGTATTTT
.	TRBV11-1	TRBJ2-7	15	CASSLDGKGSYEQYF	TGTGCCAGCAGCTTAGACGGAAAGGGTTCCTACGAGCAGTACTTC
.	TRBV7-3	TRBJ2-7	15	CASSLTGTRDDEQYF	TGTGCCAGCAGCTTAACTGGGACCAGGGATGACGAGCAGTACTTC
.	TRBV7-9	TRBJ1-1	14	CASNSGGENTEAFF	TGTGCCAGCAACTCCGGGGGGGAGAACACTGAAGCTTTCTTT